This TCR beta chain was documented in a study of shared T cell receptors in the human thymus. The CDR3 has 18 residues. Germline V gene sequence: CDR1 LNHDA, CDR2 SQIVND (reference sequence). V was cut by 3 bases and J by 0 bases, with 15 bases left in between. Sequencing used immunoSEQ multiplex PCR; TCRdb keeps in-frame clones, though not all of them. The table records 720,000 or so clones, 70% to 90% of them present only once. These data were also reused for a study on human thymus T cells.

This clonotype originated in a girl under three years old with a congenital heart defect. The specimen was thymocytes. The chain has TRBV19 and TRBJ2-6; tentatively, D is TRBD2 (5 bases). The CDR3 DNA reads TGTGCCAGTAGTATTTCCCACGCCGGGATCTCTGGGGCCAACGTCCTGACTTTC. The encoded protein is CASSISHAGISGANVLTF.